This entry lists 17 T cell receptor beta chains sequenced from one sample in a study of regulatory T cells in long-lasting Graves disease. This sample's time point: persistent/refractory GD, antithyroid drugs over 5 years with positive TRAb. The TCR library was prepared using RNA isolated from PBMCs. TCR beta libraries were built with iRepertoire HTBI primers and Arm-PCR of CDR3 regions. MiXCR, applied by TCRdb to the multiplex PCR reads, yields one record per CDR3 protein. The sample consists of about 470,000 distinct CDR3 sequences, around 20% of them appearing once. The input for sequencing was peripheral blood mononuclear cells (PBMCs), taken when the disease was refractory, from a patient treated with antithyroid drugs. Receptor source: a female donor with Graves disease.

This clonotype was seen ten or more times. V and J are TRBV20-1 and TRBJ1-5; D is undetermined. The CDR3 sequence is 15 residues long. V was pared by 6 bases and J by 0 bases, with 15 bases between. CDR1 and CDR2 from the germline V gene are DFQATT and SNEGSKA (reference sequence). CDR3 sequence: CSARASTDSNQPQHF. The DNA of the CDR3 is TGCAGTGCCCGCGCGAGCACAGATAGCAATCAGCCCCAGCATTTT.

This rearrangement joins TRBV7-8 to TRBJ1-2; no firm D call. Trimming cost V 2 bases and J 0 bases, with 10 bases left between them. Germline V gene lookup returns CDR1 SGHVS and CDR2 FQNEAQ. The CDR3 sequence is 15 residues long. The CDR3 loop is CASSLSRIANYGYTF. CDR3 bases: TGTGCCAGCAGCTTAAGCAGAATAGCTAACTATGGCTACACCTTC.

This clonotype turned up a few times. DNA for the CDR3: TGTGCCAGCAGTACGACCGCGGGCCAGCCCCAGCATTTT. Protein product: CASSTTAGQPQHF. This rearrangement joins TRBV6-1 to TRBJ1-5, with D unclear. This CDR3 spans 13 amino acids. Trimming stripped 5 bases from V and 7 bases from J, with 12 bases between. Germline CDR1 MNHNS, CDR2 SASEGT.

At least ten counts were recorded for this clonotype. The rearrangement joins TRBV12-3 or TRBV12-4 to TRBJ2-5; possible D gene TRBD1, 6 bases. The CDR3 spans 14 residues. V dropped 4 bases and J dropped 1 base, with 10 bases sitting between them. CDR3: CASSSHRVQETQYF. The DNA of the CDR3 is TGTGCCAGCAGTTCTCACAGGGTCCAAGAGACCCAGTACTTC.

This chain uses TRBV19 with TRBJ2-2, with 10 bases lining up with TRBD1. V gave up 4 bases and J gave up 3 bases; unmatched junction bases: 5. Germline values: CDR1 LNHDA, CDR2 SQIVND (reference sequence). The CDR3 extends over 16 amino acids. The CDR3 coding sequence is TGTGCCAGTAGTACCCGGACAGGGGGTGACACCGGGGAGCTGTTTTTT. It specifies CASSTRTGGDTGELFF.

This clonotype was counted at least ten times. The V gene is TRBV12-3 or TRBV12-4, the J gene TRBJ2-2, with TRBD2 matching over 7 bases. The V gene end was trimmed by 7 bases and the J gene end by 4 bases; junction bases not matched to a gene: 9. The CDR3 spans 15 residues. CDR3 DNA sequence: TGTGCCAGCACCATAAGCGGGATCGTCACCGGGGAGCTGTTTTTT. It encodes CASTISGIVTGELFF.

The table lists this clonotype with a few counts. DNA of the CDR3: TGTGCCACCTCTCGGGGTAGCGGGAGGCACGAGACCCAGTACTTC. It translates to CATSRGSGRHETQYF. The chain combines TRBV27 with TRBJ2-5, with TRBD2 identical over 10 bases. CDR1 is MNHEY and CDR2 is SMNVEV in the germline V gene (reference sequence). The CDR3 covers 15 residues. V gave up 10 bases and J gave up 5 bases; unmatched junction bases: 13.

This clonotype has a count of ten or more. The rearrangement links TRBV30 to TRBJ2-7; the D is unclear. V dropped 0 bases and J dropped 2 bases, with 11 bases sitting between them. There are 14 residues in the CDR3. Germline CDR1 reads GTSNPN; CDR2 reads SVGIG (reference sequence). The CDR3 region is CAWSVPPGTYEQYF. CDR3 nucleotides: TGTGCCTGGAGTGTCCCCCCTGGCACCTACGAGCAGTACTTC.

This chain uses TRBV18 with TRBJ2-7; D is uncertain. Germline V gene data show CDR1 as KGHSH and CDR2 as LQKENI. The CDR3 totals 13 residues. The V and J ends lost 4 bases and 1 base respectively, with 8 bases between them. The CDR3 protein is CASSHMDSYEQYF. CDR3 DNA sequence: TGTGCCAGCTCACATATGGATTCCTACGAGCAGTACTTC. Based on the CDR3 plus reference TRBV18 and TRBJ2-7, the full variable domain is NAGVMQNPRHLVRRRGQEARLRCSPMKGHSHVYWYRQLPEEGLKFMVYLQKENIIDESGMPKERFSAEFPKEGPSILRIQQVVRGDSAAYFCASSHMDSYEQYFGPGTRLTVT.

The V and J genes are TRBV7-3 and TRBJ2-7; either TRBD1 or TRBD2 may supply D (5 bases each). This CDR3 region has 15 residues. Germline CDR1 reads SGHTA; CDR2 reads FQGTGA. V lost 3 bases to trimming and J lost 4 bases, with 16 bases between them. In DNA form, the CDR3 reads TGTGCCAGCAGCTTGGGACCGGCAGATTCTTACGAGCAGTACTTC. Translating it yields CASSLGPADSYEQYF.

This clonotype has a count of ten or more. J is TRBJ1-5 and V is TRBV2, with TRBD1 identical over 10 bases. V lost 7 bases to trimming and J lost 7 bases; unmatched junction nucleotides: 7. This CDR3 region has 14 residues. Germline lookup yields CDR1 SNHLY and CDR2 FYNNEI. Written as DNA, the CDR3 is TGTGCCAGCATCCTAGGGGACAGGGGACAGCCCCAGCATTTT. Translated, it gives CASILGDRGQPQHF.

The chain employs TRBV20-1 and TRBJ1-2, with D uncertain. The CDR3 totals 13 residues. The V end lost 0 bases, the J end lost 3 bases, and 8 bases lay between the germline ends. Germline V gene data show CDR1 as DFQATT and CDR2 as SNEGSKA (reference sequence). The CDR3 nucleotides are TGCAGTGCTAGAGATTCGGCAGACTATGGCTACACCTTC. It specifies CSARDSADYGYTF.

This clonotype has just a few counts. The CDR3 protein is CASSKRTELNTEAFF. DNA for the CDR3: TGTGCCAGCAGTAAACGGACAGAACTGAACACTGAAGCTTTCTTT. J is TRBJ1-1 and V is TRBV6-1; possibly TRBD1 for D (6 bases). The germline V gene has CDR1 MNHNS and CDR2 SASEGT. The CDR3 covers 15 residues. Trimming left V 5 bases short and J 0 bases short, with 13 bases between.

The table lists this clonotype with many counts. V usage is TRBV10-3 and J usage is TRBJ1-1; no clear D. This CDR3 has 13 amino acids. Germline-derived CDR1 and CDR2 are ENHRY and SYGVKD. V was clipped by 2 bases and J by 0 bases, with 4 bases between them. The CDR3 reads CAISEGVNTEAFF. The CDR3 coding sequence is TGTGCCATCAGTGAGGGGGTGAACACTGAAGCTTTCTTT.

This clonotype has a count of ten or more. The rearrangement joins TRBV28 to TRBJ2-7; D possibly matches TRBD1 or TRBD2 (6 bases each). CDR3 length equals 15 residues. Germline values: CDR1 MDHEN, CDR2 SYDVKM. V dropped 4 bases and J dropped 5 bases, with 18 bases sitting between them. This chain's CDR3 is CASSWGAGSLDEQYF. The CDR3 DNA is TGTGCCAGCAGTTGGGGGGCAGGGAGTCTGGACGAGCAGTACTTC.

Details on this clonotype: A far larger clone is only one base removed, so a read error is likely. V gene TRBV28 combines with J gene TRBJ2-7, with D possibly being TRBD1 (5 bases). The germline V gene has CDR1 MDHEN and CDR2 SYDVKM. The germline V and J ends were trimmed by 8 bases and 2 bases, with 16 bases remaining between them. This CDR3 comprises 14 residues. The CDR3 here is CASGPQGSTYEQYF. In DNA, the CDR3 is TGTGCCAGCGGACCTCAGGGCAGTACCTACGAGCAGTACTTC.

Ten or more counts support this clonotype. This rearrangement joins TRBV7-2 to TRBJ1-1; 7 positions agree with TRBD1. Germline V gene data show CDR1 as SGHTA and CDR2 as FQGNSA. This CDR3 comprises 18 residues. The V gene end was trimmed by 5 bases and the J gene end by 1 base; junction bases not matched to a gene: 16. CDR3 nucleotide sequence: TGTGCCAGCAGCCCCAGGGGGGCTTCCTGGACTAGGAACACTGAAGCTTTCTTT. Residues: CASSPRGASWTRNTEAFF.